The 24 T cell receptor beta chains below were found in one sample sequenced in a study of T cell changes during pregnancy in multiple sclerosis. Assay: immunoSEQ multiplex PCR; the TCRdb copy retains only in-frame clones and omits some. The sample holds 35,000 to 55,000 clones, around 92% seen once. The sample consisted of CD4+ T cells from peripheral blood mononuclear cells, taken in the third trimester of pregnancy. All receptors derive from a female donor with multiple sclerosis, enrolled in a pregnancy study.

The chain combines TRBV11-2 with TRBJ2-7, with D maybe TRBD1 (6 bases). The germline CDR1 and CDR2 sequences are SGHAT and FQNNGV. The V and J ends lost 1 base and 2 bases respectively, with 12 bases between them. The CDR3 loop spans 15 amino acids. The CDR3 spells CASSLGRGPPYEQYF. In DNA, the CDR3 is TGTGCCAGCAGCTTAGGCAGGGGACCCCCCTACGAGCAGTACTTC.

The J gene is TRBJ1-1, the V gene TRBV7-2; unclear D gene. The V end lost 0 bases, the J end lost 1 base, and 9 bases lay between the germline ends. The CDR3 runs to 15 residues. Germline CDR1 SGHTA, CDR2 FQGNSA. This chain's CDR3 is CASSLAQHRNTEAFF. In DNA, the CDR3 is TGTGCCAGCAGCTTAGCCCAACACCGGAACACTGAAGCTTTCTTT.

The chain combines TRBV18 with TRBJ1-2; no reliable D call. CDR3 length: 13 amino acids. The germline V gene has CDR1 KGHSH and CDR2 LQKENI. V dropped 0 bases and J dropped 14 bases, with 16 bases sitting between them. The CDR3 reads CASSPPHPGPETF. Written as DNA, the CDR3 is TGTGCCAGCTCACCACCGCATCCAGGCCCTGAGACCTTC.

V and J are TRBV7-9 and TRBJ2-5; 12 positions agree with TRBD2. Germline V lookup: CDR1 SEHNR, CDR2 FQNEAQ (reference sequence). CDR3 length: 15 residues. V shed 5 bases and J 5 bases; nucleotides not matched to a gene: 6. The DNA of the CDR3 is TGTGCCAGCAGCCCACTAGCGGGAGGCGAGGAGACCCAGTACTTC. Translated: CASSPLAGGEETQYF.

V usage is TRBV9 and J usage is TRBJ2-1; a weak D match, TRBD2 (5 bases). With 0 bases removed from V and 9 bases from J, the gap between germline ends came to 10 bases. Germline loops: CDR1 SGDLS, CDR2 YYNGEE. The CDR3 is 13 amino acids. Here the CDR3 reads CASSVAGNGEQFF. The CDR3 DNA reads TGTGCCAGCAGCGTAGCCGGGAATGGTGAGCAGTTCTTC.

This clone was seen once. This chain joins TRBV7-9 and TRBJ2-3; 10 bases match TRBD2. V was clipped by 4 bases and J by 2 bases; unmatched bases: 6. This CDR3 spans 16 amino acids. Per germline, CDR1 SEHNR and CDR2 FQNEAQ (reference sequence). CDR3 coding DNA: TGTGCCAGCAGCTCGGTAGCGGGAGGTCCCACAGATACGCAGTATTTT. As protein: CASSSVAGGPTDTQYF.

J is TRBJ2-3 and V is TRBV7-2; D not resolved. Per the germline V gene, CDR1 is SGHTA and CDR2 is FQGNSA. The CDR3 has 16 residues. V shed 2 bases and J shed 0 bases, with 12 bases lying between them. In nucleotides, the CDR3 is TGTGCCAGCAGCTTATCCCTTGGCGGAAGCACAGATACGCAGTATTTT. Protein sequence: CASSLSLGGSTDTQYF.

The CDR3: CASSQDGRYNEQFF. The CDR3 nucleotides are TGTGCCAGCAGCCAAGACGGTCGTTACAATGAGCAGTTCTTC. The chain combines TRBV14 with TRBJ2-1; D unresolved. The CDR3 extends over 14 amino acids. V shed 0 bases and J shed 4 bases, with 7 bases lying between them. Germline-derived CDR1 and CDR2 are SGHDN and FVKESK.

This rearrangement joins TRBV7-2 to TRBJ1-1; D unclear. This CDR3 has 13 residues. Trimming stripped 6 bases from V and 1 base from J, with 9 bases between. Germline CDR1 SGHTA, CDR2 FQGNSA. CDR3 nucleotides: TGTGCCAGCAGACTCGGGAGGAACACTGAAGCTTTCTTT. This sequence encodes CASRLGRNTEAFF. Full variable domain (outside the CDR3, taken from reference TRBV7-2 and TRBJ1-1): GAGVSQSPSNKVTEKGKDVELRCDPISGHTALYWYRQSLGQGLEFLIYFQGNSAPDKSGLPSDRFSAERTGGSVSTLTIQRTQQEDSAVYLCASRLGRNTEAFFGQGTRLTVV.

This clone is a singleton in its sample. Other DNA sequences from this sample encode an identical CDR3 as well. The chain couples TRBV2 to TRBJ2-5, with 13 bases matching TRBD2. V dropped 6 bases and J dropped 2; count of bases not matched to a gene: 0. CDR3 length equals 14 residues. From germline, CDR1 is SNHLY and CDR2 FYNNEI. CDR3 protein: CASRTSGGQETQYF. The CDR3 nucleotides are TGTGCCAGCAGGACTAGCGGGGGGCAAGAGACCCAGTACTTC. Filled out from reference TRBV2 and TRBJ2-5, the complete variable domain reads EPEVTQTPSHQVTQMGQEVILRCVPISNHLYFYWYRQILGQKVEFLVSFYNNEISEKSEIFDDQFSVERPDGSNFTLKIRSTKLEDSAMYFCASRTSGGQETQYFGPGTRLLVL.

The chain uses TRBV28 and TRBJ2-3, with 7 bases aligning to TRBD2. CDR1 is MDHEN, CDR2 SYDVKM, per germline. The CDR3 is made up of 15 amino acids. The J segment lost 0 bases and the V segment lost 3 bases, leaving 3 bases of the junction unmatched. DNA for the CDR3: TGTGCCAGCAGTTTCGGGGGAGGGAGCACAGATACGCAGTATTTT. Translated: CASSFGGGSTDTQYF.

The chain links TRBV5-1 to TRBJ2-1; 7 positions agree with TRBD2. The CDR3 loop spans 17 amino acids. Germline-derived CDR1 and CDR2 are SGHRS and YFSETQ. After removal of 0 bases from V and 6 bases from J, the junction contained 12 bases not matched to a gene. The DNA for the CDR3 is TGCGCCAGCAGCTTGGCCACGGGGTTAGCGGGTGTCAATGAGCAGTTCTTC. This gives the protein CASSLATGLAGVNEQFF.

This clone was recorded only once. V and J are TRBV6-5 and TRBJ1-2; D unclear. From germline, CDR1 is MNHEY and CDR2 SVGAGI. Between the trimmed V and J ends, which lost 2 bases and 8 bases, there was a span of 18 bases. The CDR3 totals 15 residues. CDR3 sequence reads: CASSYRRINNNGYTF. The CDR3 DNA sequence: TGTGCCAGCAGTTACCGCAGGATAAACAACAACGGCTACACCTTC.

The chain combines TRBV7-6 with TRBJ1-1; unclear D gene. Germline V gives CDR1 SGHVS, CDR2 FNYEAQ. The CDR3 is made up of 16 amino acids. The V end lost 5 bases, the J end lost 3 bases, and 19 bases lay between the germline ends. This CDR3 is CASSPTARTLDTEAFF. DNA of the CDR3: TGTGCCAGCAGCCCCACAGCCAGGACTCTGGACACTGAAGCTTTCTTT.

The chain combines TRBV7-3 with TRBJ2-1, with TRBD2 identical over 14 bases. CDR3 length: 18 residues. Germline CDR1 and CDR2: SGHTA and FQGTGA. Germline trimming cut 1 base from V and 4 bases from J; bases unmatched to any gene: 6. CDR3 coding DNA: TGTGCCAGCAGCTTAAGGGGACTAGCGGGAGTGGGGTACAATGAGCAGTTCTTC. It translates to CASSLRGLAGVGYNEQFF.

J is TRBJ2-2 and V is TRBV6-5, with 10 bases fitting TRBD1. CDR1 and CDR2 from the germline V gene are MNHEY and SVGAGI. V gave up 6 bases and J gave up 7 bases; unmatched junction bases: 8. The CDR3 sequence is 15 residues long. CDR3 in DNA: TGTGCCAGCAGCAGACAGGGGGCAGTTTACGGGGAGCTGTTTTTT. This gives the protein CASSRQGAVYGELFF.

This chain links TRBV30 with TRBJ2-5; D gene uncertain. This CDR3 has 13 residues. V was pared by 0 bases and J by 5 bases, with 10 bases between. The V gene's germline CDR1 is GTSNPN and CDR2 SVGIG (reference sequence). CDR3 DNA sequence: TGTGCCTGGAGTGTGGTGGGCAGGGAGACCCAGTACTTC. Protein: CAWSVVGRETQYF. Filled out from reference TRBV30 and TRBJ2-5, the complete variable domain reads SQTIHQWPATLVQPVGSPLSLECTVEGTSNPNLYWYRQAAGRGLQLLFYSVGIGQISSEVPQNLSASRPQDRQFILSSKKLLLSDSGFYLCAWSVVGRETQYFGPGTRLLVL.

The chain uses TRBV19 and TRBJ2-1, with TRBD2 matching over 9 bases. Germline V gene data show CDR1 as LNHDA and CDR2 as SQIVND (reference sequence). V lost 7 bases, J lost 7 bases, and 8 bases stayed unmatched. This CDR3 has 14 residues. The CDR3 DNA reads as TGTGCCAGTAAGATGTATAGCGGGAGTAATGAGCAGTTCTTC. It yields the protein CASKMYSGSNEQFF. Supplemented by reference TRBV19 and TRBJ2-1, the full variable domain reads DGGITQSPKYLFRKEGQNVTLSCEQNLNHDAMYWYRQDPGQGLRLIYYSQIVNDFQKGDIAEGYSVSREKKESFPLTVTSAQKNPTAFYLCASKMYSGSNEQFFGPGTRLTVL.

V gene TRBV11-2 combines with J gene TRBJ2-3; D gene unclear. The germline V and J ends were trimmed by 0 bases and 0 bases, with 10 bases remaining between them. Germline V gives CDR1 SGHAT, CDR2 FQNNGV. This CDR3 spans 16 amino acids. Written as DNA, the CDR3 is TGTGCCAGCAGCTTAGAAGCAGGAATAAGCACAGATACGCAGTATTTT. This gives the protein CASSLEAGISTDTQYF.

This clone was seen only once. This chain uses TRBV19 with TRBJ1-3, with D unresolved. The CDR3 runs to 14 residues. Per the germline V gene, CDR1 is LNHDA and CDR2 is SQIVND (reference sequence). Between the trimmed V and J ends, which lost 3 bases and 2 bases, there was a span of 8 bases. The CDR3 spells CASSIYSAGNTIYF. In DNA form, the CDR3 reads TGTGCCAGTAGTATTTACAGTGCTGGAAACACCATATATTTT.

The chain has TRBV29-1 and TRBJ1-1; D is ambiguous. V lost 7 bases and J 4 bases, leaving 16 bases between the germline ends. The CDR3 consists of 13 residues. Germline CDR1 is SQVTM and CDR2 is ANQGSEA. CDR3 in amino acids: CSALVEVLTEAFF. The DNA for the CDR3 is TGCAGCGCACTGGTAGAGGTTCTCACTGAAGCTTTCTTT.

J is TRBJ2-2 and V is TRBV4-2, with 11 nucleotides matching TRBD2. Per germline, CDR1 LGHNA and CDR2 YNFKEQ. CDR3 length: 18 residues. V shed 4 bases, J shed 0 bases, and the junction held 7 bases outside the gene matches. The DNA for the CDR3 is TGTGCCAGCAGCCTCGGACTAGCGGGTTCCTCGAACACCGGGGAGCTGTTTTTT. Its protein product is CASSLGLAGSSNTGELFF.

CDR3: CASRGLGGIPYYEQYF. DNA of the CDR3: TGTGCCAGCCGGGGGCTGGGAGGGATCCCCTACTACGAGCAGTACTTC. The chain employs TRBV28 and TRBJ2-7, with a tentative D call TRBD2 (7 bases). There are 16 residues in the CDR3. Germline CDR1 MDHEN, CDR2 SYDVKM. Trimming removed 8 bases from V and 3 bases from J, with 23 bases in between.

The chain is built from TRBV9 and TRBJ1-1; D is unresolved. The length of the CDR3 is 14 residues. CDR1 SGDLS and CDR2 YYNGEE come from the germline V gene. The V end lost 0 bases, the J end lost 5 bases, and 11 bases lay between the germline ends. The CDR3 DNA is TGTGCCAGCAGCGTAGATGCGAGTTGGACTGAAGCTTTCTTT. Translation gives CASSVDASWTEAFF. The full variable domain, rest sourced from reference TRBV9 and TRBJ1-1, is DSGVTQTPKHLITATGQRVTLRCSPRSGDLSVYWYQQSLDQGLQFLIQYYNGEERAKGNILERFSAQQFPDLHSELNLSSLELGDSALYFCASSVDASWTEAFFGQGTRLTVV.